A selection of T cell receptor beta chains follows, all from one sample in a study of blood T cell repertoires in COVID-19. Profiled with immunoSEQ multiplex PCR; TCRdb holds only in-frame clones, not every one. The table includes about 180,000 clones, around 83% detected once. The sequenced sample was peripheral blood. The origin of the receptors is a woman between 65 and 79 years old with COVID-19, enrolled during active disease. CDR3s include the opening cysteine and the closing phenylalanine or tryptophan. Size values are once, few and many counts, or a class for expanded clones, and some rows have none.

CDR3 protein: CASSRGGRDTEAFF; V gene: TRBV7-2; clone size: -; J gene: TRBJ1-1
CDR3 protein: CARMFSGTSGAYEQYF; V gene: TRBV10-1; clone size: -; J gene: TRBJ2-7
CDR3 protein: CAGQRATNEKLFF; V gene: TRBV6-1; clone size: -; J gene: TRBJ1-4
CDR3 protein: CVGRLAVYQETQYF; V gene: TRBV19; clone size: -; J gene: TRBJ2-5
CDR3 protein: CASSLGTGYTF; V gene: TRBV28; clone size: -; J gene: TRBJ1-2
CDR3 protein: CASKREEVGNQPQHF; V gene: TRBV19; clone size: -; J gene: TRBJ1-5
CDR3 protein: CAISGSLGQGHEKLFF; V gene: TRBV10-3; clone size: -; J gene: TRBJ1-4
CDR3 protein: CASSDDRSYEQYF; V gene: TRBV5-1; clone size: -; J gene: TRBJ2-7
CDR3 protein: CASSPDRGRAEAFF; V gene: TRBV5-5; clone size: -; J gene: TRBJ1-1
CDR3 protein: CASSWKAGVGNNEQFF; V gene: TRBV19; clone size: -; J gene: TRBJ2-1
CDR3 protein: CASSRSGTSGDTQYF; V gene: TRBV5-1; clone size: -; J gene: TRBJ2-3
CDR3 protein: CASSTFLGQSSYNSPLHF; V gene: TRBV28; clone size: -; J gene: TRBJ1-6
CDR3 protein: CASSDRENTIYF; V gene: TRBV19; clone size: few; J gene: TRBJ1-3
CDR3 protein: CASPRKSEQFF; V gene: TRBV2; clone size: -; J gene: TRBJ2-1
CDR3 protein: CASRRGDSFYNEQFF; V gene: TRBV6-5; clone size: -; J gene: TRBJ2-1
CDR3 protein: CASGRGVNQPQHF; V gene: TRBV7-2; clone size: -; J gene: TRBJ1-5
CDR3 protein: CASSLGGTGSYEQYF; V gene: TRBV5-6; clone size: few; J gene: TRBJ2-7
CDR3 protein: CASSRQDSNQPQHF; V gene: TRBV18; clone size: -; J gene: TRBJ1-5
CDR3 protein: CASSLGSGRATYNEQFF; V gene: TRBV7-9; clone size: -; J gene: TRBJ2-1
CDR3 protein: CASSDRQAGNTIYF; V gene: TRBV7-9; clone size: -; J gene: TRBJ1-3
CDR3 protein: CASSLASTEAFF; V gene: TRBV7-9; clone size: -; J gene: TRBJ1-1
CDR3 protein: CASSLPGTQSYEQYF; V gene: TRBV28; clone size: -; J gene: TRBJ2-7
CDR3 protein: CASSLELAGVDEQFF; V gene: TRBV5-1; clone size: -; J gene: TRBJ2-1
CDR3 protein: CASRAGQQGHLRYTF; V gene: TRBV19; clone size: -; J gene: TRBJ1-2
CDR3 protein: CASSEGQGPYGYTF; V gene: TRBV2; clone size: -; J gene: TRBJ1-2
CDR3 protein: CASRDSGRATDTQYF; V gene: TRBV6-5; clone size: -; J gene: TRBJ2-3
CDR3 protein: CSVSTGLNTQYF; V gene: TRBV29-1; clone size: -; J gene: TRBJ2-5
CDR3 protein: CASSQLTSGRQFF; V gene: TRBV3-1/TRBV3-2; clone size: few; J gene: TRBJ2-1
CDR3 protein: CASKVLSEAEAFF; V gene: TRBV5-8; clone size: -; J gene: TRBJ1-1
CDR3 protein: CASSFRGRAKRSTDTQYF; V gene: TRBV28; clone size: -; J gene: TRBJ2-3
CDR3 protein: CATSGGLAGFKNIQYF; V gene: TRBV24-1; clone size: -; J gene: TRBJ2-4
CDR3 protein: CASSQDRGYNSPLHF; V gene: TRBV3-1/TRBV3-2; clone size: -; J gene: TRBJ1-6
CDR3 protein: CASSETGGLNQPQHF; V gene: TRBV6-5; clone size: -; J gene: TRBJ1-5
CDR3 protein: CASSEGGAGDLTNYGYTF; V gene: TRBV6-1; clone size: -; J gene: TRBJ1-2
CDR3 protein: CASSPQDSGYGYTF; V gene: TRBV18; clone size: -; J gene: TRBJ1-2
CDR3 protein: CASSLGASGSSNTGELFF; V gene: TRBV7-3; clone size: -; J gene: TRBJ2-2
CDR3 protein: CATSDSLETQYF; V gene: TRBV24-1; clone size: -; J gene: TRBJ2-5
CDR3 protein: CASRTALGDTEAFF; V gene: TRBV6-5; clone size: -; J gene: TRBJ1-1
CDR3 protein: CASGRGKDTEAFF; V gene: TRBV6-5; clone size: -; J gene: TRBJ1-1
CDR3 protein: CASSPGQLLLTNYGYTF; V gene: TRBV3-1/TRBV3-2; clone size: -; J gene: TRBJ1-2
CDR3 protein: CASSISSGGTDTQYF; V gene: TRBV9; clone size: -; J gene: TRBJ2-3
CDR3 protein: CASSLVPSGRAYSGNTIYF; V gene: TRBV7-2; clone size: -; J gene: TRBJ1-3
CDR3 protein: CASSAPGTGSYEQYF; V gene: TRBV9; clone size: -; J gene: TRBJ2-7
CDR3 protein: CASSEAAGFRYNEQFF; V gene: TRBV2; clone size: -; J gene: TRBJ2-1
CDR3 protein: CASSYTTLYGYTF; V gene: TRBV11-2; clone size: few; J gene: TRBJ1-2
CDR3 protein: CASSLLGTGGFGYTF; V gene: TRBV19; clone size: once; J gene: TRBJ1-2
CDR3 protein: CASSELRGDTGELFF; V gene: TRBV2; clone size: -; J gene: TRBJ2-2
CDR3 protein: CASSIEGAGYEQYF; V gene: TRBV4-3; clone size: -; J gene: TRBJ2-7
CDR3 protein: CATSSPLAGGGGGSLAKNIQYF; V gene: TRBV15; clone size: -; J gene: TRBJ2-4